The 25 T cell receptor beta chains in this list originate from one sample, sequenced in a study of blood T cells in healthy people across ages. The authors ran a second PCR of roughly 6 to 12 cycles using a sample-barcoded 5' primer and a J-beta primer mix. A single record per CDR3 protein comes from TCRdb applying MiXCR to the 5' RACE reads. The table has about 1.5 million distinct CDR3 sequences, 40% to 45% seen once. The sequenced sample was blood. The receptors here all came from a woman aged 18 to 35 in good health.

The chain joins TRBV28 to TRBJ1-1; a weak D match, TRBD1 (5 bases). The CDR3 is made up of 15 amino acids. CDR1 and CDR2 (germline): MDHEN, SYDVKM. Trimming took off 7 bases at V and 5 bases at J, with 20 bases between the two ends. CDR3 sequence: CASTDIPWGGTEAFF. The CDR3 region has the DNA TGTGCCAGCACTGATATCCCCTGGGGGGGAACTGAAGCTTTCTTT.

This chain links TRBV12-3 or TRBV12-4 with TRBJ1-6, with TRBD1 as a possible D gene (6 bases). Trimming took off 8 bases at V and 9 bases at J, with 17 bases between the two ends. This CDR3 comprises 14 residues. CDR3 in DNA: TGTGCCAGCGGAAACGGGACAATGGTTTCACCCCTCCACTTT. It specifies CASGNGTMVSPLHF.

The chain combines TRBV2 with TRBJ2-3, with unresolved D. There are 12 residues in the CDR3. Germline loops: CDR1 SNHLY, CDR2 FYNNEI. V lost 6 bases and J 6 bases, leaving 10 bases between the germline ends. The CDR3 here is CASRAWADTQYF. The CDR3 coding sequence is TGTGCCAGCAGGGCGTGGGCGGATACGCAGTATTTT. Looking up the rest from reference TRBV2 and TRBJ2-3 gives the full variable domain: EPEVTQTPSHQVTQMGQEVILRCVPISNHLYFYWYRQILGQKVEFLVSFYNNEISEKSEIFDDQFSVERPDGSNFTLKIRSTKLEDSAMYFCASRAWADTQYFGPGTRLTVL.

This clonotype came up once. The germline gene is not matched at one end of the junction; a read error may be the cause. The chain links TRBV15 to TRBJ1-2, with 12 positions matching TRBD1. CDR1 LNHNV and CDR2 YYDKDF come from the germline V gene (reference sequence). CDR3 size: 18 residues. The DNA of the CDR3 is TGTGCCACCAGCAGATATTCGGGACAGGGGGCGAGGAACTATGGCTACGCCTTC. Translating gives CATSRYSGQGARNYGYAF.

The rearrangement joins TRBV2 to TRBJ2-1; the match to TRBD2 covers 7 bases. The V segment lost 6 bases and the J segment 11 bases; nucleotides outside the gene matches: 7. This CDR3 region has 12 residues. Germline-derived CDR1 and CDR2 are SNHLY and FYNNEI. The CDR3 sequence: CASRDGGRKQFF. The CDR3 DNA is TGTGCCAGCAGGGACGGGGGGAGGAAGCAGTTCTTC.

The rearrangement links TRBV21-1 to TRBJ1-1. TRBV21-1 is recorded as a pseudogene. This CDR3 has 16 residues. This CDR3 is CASSTLLGTADTEAFF. The CDR3 DNA reads TGTGCCAGCAGCACCCTACTGGGGACTGCGGACACTGAAGCTTTCTTT.

The chain carries TRBV4-1 and TRBJ2-3, with a possible D match to TRBD2 (6 bases). Germline V gives CDR1 MGHRA, CDR2 YSYEKL. CDR3 length equals 14 residues. V was shortened by 8 bases and J by 9 bases, with 21 bases between the two germline ends. The CDR3, as DNA: TGCGCCAGCTCAGATAGCGGAGCCGTCAGGACGCAGTATTTT. Translated, it gives CASSDSGAVRTQYF.

The chain joins TRBV5-1 to TRBJ2-1; D is unclear. V gave up 4 bases and J gave up 13 bases, with 18 bases separating them. Looked up from germline, CDR1 is SGHRS and CDR2 is YFSETQ. The CDR3 extends over 13 amino acids. The CDR3 sequence is CASSLGRRETQFF. The CDR3 bases are TGCGCCAGCAGCCTAGGTAGGCGAGAGACCCAGTTCTTC.

About this clonotype itself: A read error may produce the germline difference seen at one junction end. The gene calls are TRBV12-3 or TRBV12-4 and TRBJ1-5; 7 bases fit TRBD1. This CDR3 contains 15 residues. CDR3: CASTSRTGSKQPQHF. Written as DNA, the CDR3 is TGTGCCAGCACATCCAGGACAGGTAGCAAGCAGCCCCAGCATTTT.

For this clonotype: A read error may account for a junction end that differs from germline. This chain uses TRBV7-9 with TRBJ2-7; D remains unclear. The CDR3 is 13 residues long. The germline CDR1 and CDR2 sequences are SEHNR and FQNEAQ (reference sequence). In nucleotides, the CDR3 is TGTGCCGGCAGCTCCCACTTTCTCCACGAGCAGTACTTC. This sequence encodes CAGSSHFLHEQYF.

This clonotype was found a few times. V and J are TRBV5-6 and TRBJ2-5; the D is unclear. The length of the CDR3 is 16 residues. The V end lost 2 bases, the J end lost 0 bases, and 14 bases lay between the germline ends. Germline lookup yields CDR1 SGHDT and CDR2 YYEEEE. The CDR3 DNA is TGTGCCAGCAGCTTCTACGGTGCATCGGACCAAGAGACCCAGTACTTC. Translating gives CASSFYGASDQETQYF.

The chain carries TRBV13 and TRBJ2-1; D might be TRBD2 (6 bases). V lost 7 bases and J lost 4, with 17 bases in between. The CDR3 has 15 residues. Germline CDR1 and CDR2: PRHDT and FYEKMQ (reference sequence). DNA of the CDR3: TGTGCCAGCATGCTTAGCGGTGAGGGGTACAATGAGCAGTTCTTC. Translation: CASMLSGEGYNEQFF.

This clonotype was picked up a small number of times. The J gene is TRBJ2-1, the V gene TRBV7-6, with D hard to call. V lost 0 bases, J lost 8 bases, and 11 bases lay in between. The CDR3 is 14 amino acids. CDR1 is SGHVS, CDR2 FNYEAQ, per germline. CDR3: CASSLAQVSDEQFF. As DNA, the CDR3 is TGTGCCAGCAGCTTAGCGCAGGTTTCCGATGAGCAGTTCTTC.

The J gene is TRBJ2-5, the V gene TRBV28; a possible D gene is TRBD2 (6 bases). The germline gives CDR1 MDHEN, CDR2 SYDVKM. V lost 6 bases and J lost 11, with 25 bases in between. The CDR3 loop spans 15 amino acids. The CDR3 DNA is TGTGCCAGCAGCCCCGGCGGAGGGCCGCACAATGAGCAGTACTTC. This codes for CASSPGGGPHNEQYF.

V is TRBV12-5 and J is TRBJ2-3, with D perhaps TRBD1 or TRBD2 (5 bases each). The CDR3 consists of 15 residues. Trimming shortened V by 1 base and J by 3 bases, and 11 bases separated the two germline ends. Germline V lookup: CDR1 LGHNT, CDR2 FRNRAP. The CDR3 DNA is TGTGCTAGTGGTTTGGGTATAGGGGAGACAGATACGCAGTATTTT. Its translation is CASGLGIGETDTQYF.

This chain uses TRBV7-9 with TRBJ2-1; 8 bases fit TRBD2. Germline V lookup: CDR1 SEHNR, CDR2 FQNEAQ (reference sequence). Trimming took 1 base from V and 7 from J; bases not matched to a gene: 12. The CDR3 runs 17 residues. In DNA, the CDR3 is TGTGCCAGCAGCTTAGGTATTTTAGCGGGGTTCGGGAATGAGCAGTTCTTC. Protein: CASSLGILAGFGNEQFF.

The chain couples TRBV11-2 to TRBJ2-1; 8 bases line up with TRBD1. Germline trimming cut 2 bases from V and 2 bases from J; bases unmatched to any gene: 8. The CDR3 is 17 amino acids. In germline, CDR1 is SGHAT, CDR2 FQNNGV. The CDR3 loop reads CASSLYRTGIAYNEQFF. In DNA form, the CDR3 reads TGTGCCAGCAGCTTATATAGGACAGGGATTGCCTACAATGAGCAGTTCTTC.

This sequence joins TRBV6-5 and TRBJ2-3; D might be TRBD1 (6 bases). V lost 2 bases and J 4 bases, leaving 16 bases between the germline ends. The CDR3 contains 16 residues. Germline V gene sequence: CDR1 MNHEY, CDR2 SVGAGI. This chain's CDR3 is CASSYGSGVGADTQYF. DNA for the CDR3: TGTGCCAGCAGTTACGGGTCAGGGGTGGGAGCAGATACGCAGTATTTT.

This clonotype has ten or more counts. The chain combines TRBV6-2 or TRBV6-3 with TRBJ2-1, with 9 bases that match TRBD2. This CDR3 region has 14 residues. Per the germline V gene, CDR1 is MNHEY and CDR2 is SVGEGT. Trimming at V came to 7 bases and at J to 9 bases, leaving 10 bases not matched to a gene. The CDR3 reads CASTITGLASEQFF. Written as DNA, the CDR3 is TGTGCCAGCACTATAACGGGACTAGCAAGTGAGCAGTTCTTC.

This clonotype was counted a few times. The CDR3 DNA reads as TGTGCCAGCAGCTCCCTCAGTAGCCCCTACAATGAGCAGTTCTTC. This gives the protein CASSSLSSPYNEQFF. The V call is TRBV5-6, the J call TRBJ2-1, with unresolved D. The V end lost 3 bases, the J end lost 2 bases, and 12 bases lay between the germline ends. The CDR3 consists of 15 residues. Germline V gives CDR1 SGHDT, CDR2 YYEEEE.

The chain is built from TRBV6-2 or TRBV6-3 and TRBJ1-2; possibly TRBD1 for D (5 bases). CDR1 MNHEY and CDR2 SVGEGT come from the germline V gene. The CDR3 is 14 amino acids. With 7 bases removed from V and 4 bases from J, the gap between germline ends came to 16 bases. As DNA, the CDR3 is TGTGCCAGCACCCCGGGACGGAACTTCTATGGCTACACCTTC. Protein sequence: CASTPGRNFYGYTF.

This clonotype has more than one count but fewer than ten. The chain recombines TRBV24-1 with TRBJ1-2; possibly TRBD1 for D (5 bases). Trimming pared 9 bases from V and 4 bases from J, leaving 20 bases between. The V gene's germline CDR1 is KGHDR and CDR2 SFDVKD. The CDR3 consists of 15 residues. The CDR3 bases are TGTGCCACCCCGGGGGTAGGAAATCGAGTCTATGGCTACACCTTC. Its translation is CATPGVGNRVYGYTF.

V gene TRBV7-9 combines with J gene TRBJ2-1; no firm D call. With 0 bases removed from V and 8 bases from J, the gap between germline ends came to 14 bases. The CDR3 is 15 amino acids. Germline CDR1 SEHNR, CDR2 FQNEAQ (reference sequence). This CDR3 is CASSLALGEDDEQFF. CDR3 sequence (DNA): TGTGCCAGCAGCTTAGCTCTAGGTGAGGACGATGAGCAGTTCTTC.

The chain joins TRBV28 to TRBJ2-1, with D perhaps TRBD1 (8 bases). The CDR3 totals 15 residues. The V gene's germline CDR1 is MDHEN and CDR2 SYDVKM. V was shortened by 6 bases and J by 10 bases, with 22 bases between the two germline ends. CDR3 protein: CASSSDSTGDYEQFF. The CDR3 DNA reads as TGTGCCAGCAGCTCCGACTCGACAGGGGACTACGAGCAGTTCTTC.

The count of this clonotype is one. Germline is not matched at one junction end, which may reflect a read error. The chain uses TRBV7-9 and TRBJ2-1; no definite D call. From germline, CDR1 is SEHNR and CDR2 FQNEAQ (reference sequence). The CDR3 consists of 13 residues. The CDR3 here is CAGSLFGYNEQFF. CDR3 coding DNA: TGTGCCGGCAGCTTATTTGGCTACAATGAGCAGTTCTTC.